Listed below are T cell receptor beta chains from one sample, sequenced in a study of blood T cell repertoires in COVID-19. Clones were sequenced by immunoSEQ multiplex PCR, and TCRdb holds only the in-frame ones, with some missing. The sample records roughly 53,000 clones, about nine tenths being singletons. Specimen: peripheral blood. The receptors originated from a woman aged 35 to 49 with active COVID-19. The CDR3 runs from the conserved cysteine through the conserved F or W. The D gene is left open where the match is weak. Clone size is given for some rows only: seen once, a few or many times, or a class if the clone is expanded.

cdr3_length	clone_size	v_call	j_call	d_call	cdr3_aa	cdr3_nt
14	.	TRBV19	TRBJ1-1	.	CASSIGTQNTEAFF	TGTGCCAGTAGTATCGGGACACAGAACACTGAAGCTTTCTTT
15	.	TRBV5-4	TRBJ2-1	TRBD2	CASSLQRGNYNEQFF	TGTGCCAGCAGCTTGCAGCGGGGGAACTACAATGAGCAGTTCTTC
15	.	TRBV5-8	TRBJ1-6	.	CASSPQEGRGAPLHF	TGTGCCAGCAGCCCTCAGGAGGGGCGCGGGGCACCCCTCCACTTT
15	.	TRBV19	TRBJ1-2	.	CASSILGQGSHGYTF	TGTGCCAGTAGTATTTTGGGTCAGGGTTCGCATGGCTACACCTTC
12	.	TRBV6-5	TRBJ2-7	.	CATRTGSYEQYF	TGTGCCACCAGGACTGGATCCTACGAGCAGTACTTC
15	.	TRBV6-6	TRBJ2-7	TRBD2	CASSGGGANIYEQYF	TGTGCCAGCAGTGGCGGGGGGGCCAATATTTACGAGCAGTACTTC
16	few	TRBV5-8	TRBJ2-1	.	CASSLAEGRGHNEQFF	TGTGCCAGCAGCTTGGCAGAGGGAAGAGGACACAATGAGCAGTTCTTC
13	.	TRBV29-1	TRBJ1-1	TRBD1	CSVSRDSYTEAFF	TGCAGCGTCTCGAGGGACAGTTACACTGAAGCTTTCTTT
14	.	TRBV28	TRBJ2-7	.	CASSLSPGLYEQYF	TGTGCCAGCAGTTTAAGTCCTGGCCTCTACGAGCAGTACTTC
13	.	TRBV6-5	TRBJ1-2	.	CASNFGVFNGYTF	TGTGCCAGCAACTTCGGGGTCTTCAATGGCTACACCTTC
12	.	TRBV19	TRBJ1-2	.	CASSGRDHGYTF	TGTGCCAGTTCTGGGAGGGACCATGGCTACACCTTC
15	.	TRBV28	TRBJ1-6	.	CASSLVRASLSPLHF	TGTGCCAGCAGTTTGGTCAGGGCCTCGCTTTCACCCCTCCACTTT
16	.	TRBV6-5	TRBJ2-7	TRBD1	CASSYGGQGYGYEQYF	TGTGCCAGCAGTTACGGGGGACAGGGGTACGGCTACGAGCAGTACTTC
17	.	TRBV4-1	TRBJ2-2	.	CASSQDQRWRGGGELFF	TGCGCCAGCAGCCAAGATCAAAGGTGGAGGGGAGGCGGGGAGCTGTTTTTT
15	.	TRBV7-3	TRBJ2-5	TRBD1	CASSPTGTGQETQYF	TGTGCCAGCAGCCCCACCGGGACAGGGCAAGAGACCCAGTACTTC
15	.	TRBV5-4	TRBJ2-3	TRBD1	CASSPDRGATDTQYF	TGTGCCAGCAGCCCAGACAGGGGAGCTACAGATACGCAGTATTTT
11	.	TRBV28	TRBJ2-1	.	CASRESGSQFF	TGTGCCAGCAGGGAGAGCGGTTCGCAGTTCTTC
14	few	TRBV9	TRBJ2-1	TRBD1	CASSATGVHNEQFF	TGTGCCAGCAGCGCGACAGGGGTCCACAATGAGCAGTTCTTC
14	.	TRBV6-5	TRBJ2-2	TRBD2	CASAGAGNTGELFF	TGTGCCAGCGCGGGAGCGGGGAACACCGGGGAGCTGTTTTTT
15	.	TRBV24-1	TRBJ1-5	TRBD1	CATSQTGQSDQPQHF	TGTGCCACCAGTCAGACAGGGCAGAGCGATCAGCCCCAGCATTTT
14	.	TRBV10-3	TRBJ1-6	.	CAISQGGGNSPLHF	TGTGCCATCAGTCAAGGGGGTGGCAATTCACCCCTCCACTTT
13	.	TRBV6-5	TRBJ2-7	.	CASSRGSSYEQYF	TGTGCCAGCAGTCGGGGGTCGAGCTACGAGCAGTACTTC
15	.	TRBV15	TRBJ1-5	.	CATSRAGGVGQPQHF	TGTGCCACCAGCAGAGCGGGCGGGGTTGGTCAGCCCCAGCATTTT
13	once	TRBV11-1	TRBJ2-5	TRBD1	CASSRQGGETQYF	TGTGCCAGCAGCAGACAGGGTGGGGAGACCCAGTACTTC
15	.	TRBV7-9	TRBJ1-2	.	CASSFSLAGEYGYTF	TGTGCCAGCAGCTTCTCCCTGGCAGGGGAGTATGGCTACACCTTC
12	.	TRBV5-4	TRBJ2-2	.	CASSFITGELFF	TGTGCCAGCAGCTTCATCACCGGGGAGCTGTTTTTT
16	.	TRBV5-4	TRBJ2-3	TRBD2	CASSLKSGERTDTQYF	TGTGCCAGCAGCTTGAAAAGCGGGGAACGCACAGATACGCAGTATTTT
18	.	TRBV6-6	TRBJ2-7	TRBD1	CASSRDRGKFMRTYEQYF	TGTGCCAGCAGTCGGGACAGGGGGAAATTTATGAGGACCTACGAGCAGTACTTC
13	.	TRBV12-3/TRBV12-4	TRBJ1-5	.	CASSSPPNQPQHF	TGTGCCAGCAGTTCTCCTCCTAATCAGCCCCAGCATTTT
14	once	TRBV2	TRBJ1-5	TRBD1	CASSDRQGGQPQHF	TGTGCCAGCAGTGACCGACAGGGCGGTCAGCCCCAGCATTTT
15	.	TRBV18	TRBJ1-5	.	CASSLTGDSNQPQHF	TGTGCCAGCTCACTGACAGGCGATAGCAATCAGCCCCAGCATTTT
17	.	TRBV7-9	TRBJ1-4	.	CASSLGVAGAGGEKLFF	TGTGCCAGCAGCTTAGGCGTGGCGGGGGCAGGAGGCGAAAAACTGTTTTTT
15	.	TRBV19	TRBJ2-3	TRBD2	CASSSSGDRTDTQYF	TGTGCCAGTAGTAGTAGCGGGGACCGCACAGATACGCAGTATTTT
14	.	TRBV3-1/TRBV3-2	TRBJ1-1	TRBD1	CASSQVGRQGEAFF	TGTGCCAGCAGCCAAGTAGGAAGACAGGGTGAAGCTTTCTTT
16	.	TRBV13	TRBJ1-3	TRBD1	CASSLGTGSYGNTIYF	TGTGCCAGCAGCTTAGGGACAGGGTCGTATGGAAACACCATATATTTT
13	.	TRBV7-9	TRBJ2-7	.	CASSKQGPTEQYF	TGTGCCAGCAGCAAGCAGGGGCCTACGGAGCAGTACTTC
16	.	TRBV18	TRBJ1-2	TRBD1	CASSPTTGGGGYGYTF	TGTGCCAGCTCACCAACGACAGGGGGCGGTGGATATGGCTACACCTTC
15	.	TRBV7-2	TRBJ1-1	TRBD1	CASSRGQGGNTEAFF	TGTGCCAGCAGCCGCGGACAGGGAGGCAACACTGAAGCTTTCTTT
16	.	TRBV2	TRBJ1-3	.	CASSEAGLLSGNTIYF	TGTGCCAGCAGTGAAGCGGGGCTACTCTCTGGAAACACCATATATTTT
15	.	TRBV7-2	TRBJ2-7	TRBD2	CASSILAGGLYEQYF	TGTGCCAGCAGCATTCTAGCGGGGGGCCTCTACGAGCAGTACTTC
14	once	TRBV5-1	TRBJ1-1	.	CASSLIPGNTEAFF	TGCGCCAGCAGCTTGATTCCGGGGAACACTGAAGCTTTCTTT
15	.	TRBV30	TRBJ1-1	.	CAWSVSWRMNTEAFF	TGTGCCTGGAGTGTATCGTGGAGGATGAACACTGAAGCTTTCTTT
16	.	TRBV3-1/TRBV3-2	TRBJ1-1	TRBD1	CASSLLAPGQGTEAFF	TGTGCCAGCAGCTTGTTAGCCCCGGGACAGGGGACTGAAGCTTTCTTT
15	.	TRBV27	TRBJ1-1	.	CASSFSTGMNTEAFF	TGTGCCAGCAGTTTCTCGACAGGTATGAACACTGAAGCTTTCTTT
13	once	TRBV2	TRBJ1-1	.	CASSVTGNTEAFF	TGTGCCAGCAGTGTGACGGGAAACACTGAAGCTTTCTTT
15	.	TRBV7-6	TRBJ2-3	TRBD2	CASSLGQGGANTQYF	TGTGCCAGCAGCTTAGGGCAGGGAGGGGCTAATACGCAGTATTTT